The entry that follows covers one T cell receptor (beta chain) sequence. The sample originates from a study of blood T cell repertoires in COVID-19. Overall study context: From T cells, B-cell-depleted T cells, or PBMCs came the material, which was cDNA or gDNA.

Categorization into cohorts depended on clinical history that participants reported. Source study methods: Amplification of reference gene primers was used by the study to estimate nucleated cell counts. Data came from immunoSEQ multiplex PCR; TCRdb stores just in-frame clones and leaves some out. D and trimming come from the DNA, and the V and J calls and clone size come from that table. The data show some 300,000 clones, under 90% seen once. Germline CDR1 reads SGHTA; CDR2 reads FQGNSA. CDR3 length equals 17 residues. V shed 5 bases and J 4 bases; nucleotides not matched to a gene: 8. The sequenced material came from PBMCs or T cells enriched from blood (not recorded which). The receptor was derived from a woman aged 45-65 years who had been exposed to COVID-19. The chain couples TRBV7-2 to TRBJ1-4, with TRBD1 identical over 12 bases. The CDR3: CASSTGGQGALNEKLFF. CDR3 DNA: TGTGCCAGCAGCACCGGGGGACAGGGGGCCCTTAATGAAAAACTGTTTTTT.